These 6 T cell receptor beta chains originate from one sample sequenced in a study of blood T cell repertoires in COVID-19. Libraries were prepared by immunoSEQ multiplex PCR; TCRdb keeps only in-frame clonotypes and omits some of them. The sample has approximately 200,000 clones; around 80% are singletons. Specimen: peripheral blood. These receptors came from a woman over 75 with COVID-19, enrolled during active disease.

The chain is built from TRBV5-4 and TRBJ1-6; tentative D call: TRBD1 (6 bases). The CDR3 loop spans 15 amino acids. V lost 4 bases and J 1 base, leaving 9 bases between the germline ends. From germline, CDR1 is SGHNT and CDR2 YYREEE (reference sequence). The CDR3, as DNA: TGTGCCAGCAGCAGTGACAGGTCCTATAATTCACCCCTCCACTTT. Translated, it gives CASSSDRSYNSPLHF.

The table lists this clone with a count of one. The CDR3 reads CASSPDRAEQYF. CDR3 in DNA: TGTGCCAGCAGCCCGGACAGGGCCGAGCAGTACTTC. The chain has TRBV7-8 and TRBJ2-7; 8 positions agree with TRBD1. The V gene's germline CDR1 is SGHVS and CDR2 FQNEAQ. The CDR3 covers 12 residues. V lost 5 bases, J lost 6 bases, and 3 bases stayed unmatched.

This chain connects TRBV5-6 to TRBJ2-1, with 9 bases fitting TRBD2. The CDR3 has 14 residues. Germline CDR1 SGHDT, CDR2 YYEEEE. J was trimmed by 7 bases and V by 4 bases; bases with no gene match: 6. The chain's CDR3 is CASSSGLARNEQFF. The CDR3 DNA sequence: TGTGCCAGCAGCAGCGGACTAGCGAGAAATGAGCAGTTCTTC.

The chain carries TRBV24-1 and TRBJ2-7; D call uncertain. Germline CDR1 is KGHDR and CDR2 is SFDVKD. V gave up 6 bases and J gave up 2 bases, with 13 bases separating them. CDR3 size: 14 residues. The CDR3 DNA follows: TGTGCCACCAGTAACATCAATTATCCCTACGAGCAGTACTTC. Translation gives CATSNINYPYEQYF.

This sequence joins TRBV2 and TRBJ2-7, with D tentatively TRBD1 (6 bases). Germline V gives CDR1 SNHLY, CDR2 FYNNEI. CDR3 length: 14 amino acids. V shed 3 bases and J shed 2 bases, with 11 bases lying between them. CDR3 DNA sequence: TGTGCCAGCAGTGACGACAGGTTTCCCTACGAGCAGTACTTC. Residues: CASSDDRFPYEQYF.

The rearrangement links TRBV5-1 to TRBJ2-5, with 10 bases aligning to TRBD2. The CDR3 is 16 residues long. The germline gives CDR1 SGHRS, CDR2 YFSETQ. V shed 0 bases, J shed 1 base, and the junction held 3 bases outside the gene matches. The DNA for the CDR3 is TGCGCCAGCAGCTTGGGACTAGCGGGTGGCCAAGAGACCCAGTACTTC. Translation: CASSLGLAGGQETQYF.